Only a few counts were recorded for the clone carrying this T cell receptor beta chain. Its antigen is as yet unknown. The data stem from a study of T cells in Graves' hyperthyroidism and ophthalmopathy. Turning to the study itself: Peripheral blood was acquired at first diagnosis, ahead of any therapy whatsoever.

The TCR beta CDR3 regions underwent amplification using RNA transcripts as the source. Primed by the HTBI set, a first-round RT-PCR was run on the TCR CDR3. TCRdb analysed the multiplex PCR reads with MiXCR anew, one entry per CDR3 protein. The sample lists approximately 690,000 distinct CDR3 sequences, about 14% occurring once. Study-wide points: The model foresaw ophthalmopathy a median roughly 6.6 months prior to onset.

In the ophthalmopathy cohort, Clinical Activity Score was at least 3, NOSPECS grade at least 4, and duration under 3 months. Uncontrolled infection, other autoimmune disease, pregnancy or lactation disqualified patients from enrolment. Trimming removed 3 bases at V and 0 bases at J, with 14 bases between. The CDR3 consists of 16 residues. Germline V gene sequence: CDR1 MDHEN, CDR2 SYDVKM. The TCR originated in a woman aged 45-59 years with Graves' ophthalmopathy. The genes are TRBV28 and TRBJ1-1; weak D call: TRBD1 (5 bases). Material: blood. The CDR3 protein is CASSFITQEVNTEAFF. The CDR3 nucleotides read TGTGCCAGCAGTTTTATCACACAGGAGGTGAACACTGAAGCTTTCTTT. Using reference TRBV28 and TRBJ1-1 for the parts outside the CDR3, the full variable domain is DVKVTQSSRYLVKRTGEKVFLECVQDMDHENMFWYRQDPGLGLRLIYFSYDVKMKEKGDIPEGYSVSREKKERFSLILESASTNQTSMYLCASSFITQEVNTEAFFGQGTRLTVV.